The 12 T cell receptor beta chains listed next were all sequenced from one sample in a study of blood T cells in healthy people across ages. For the second PCR, which ran for 7 to 11 cycles, a sample-barcoded 5' primer and a J-beta primer mix were used. From the 5' RACE reads, TCRdb called clonotypes with MiXCR, one entry per CDR3 protein. In the table there are roughly 1,700,000 distinct CDR3 sequences, approximately 30% of which are singletons. The sample consisted of blood. These receptor sequences come from a woman under 40 in good health.

This clonotype was seen more than once but under ten times. This rearrangement joins TRBV7-2 to TRBJ2-3; the match to TRBD1 covers 10 bases. V was clipped by 6 bases and J by 4 bases; unmatched bases: 4. Per germline, CDR1 SGHTA and CDR2 FQGNSA. The CDR3 loop spans 14 amino acids. CDR3 residues: CASRRDRGADTQYF. DNA of the CDR3: TGTGCCAGCAGGAGGGACAGGGGCGCAGATACGCAGTATTTT.

This clonotype came up many times. The V and J genes are TRBV7-2 and TRBJ1-5, with D unresolved. Germline V gene lookup returns CDR1 SGHTA and CDR2 FQGNSA. CDR3 length: 13 residues. V was shortened by 4 bases and J by 5 bases, with 9 bases between the two germline ends. The CDR3 DNA follows: TGTGCCAGCAGCTCTGGAAAGGATCAGCCCCAGCATTTT. Translating it yields CASSSGKDQPQHF.

CDR3 sequence (DNA): TGTGCCAGCAGTGAAAGGGGGGAGAGCTATGGCTACACCTTC. Its translation: CASSERGESYGYTF. The gene calls are TRBV6-1 and TRBJ1-2; TRBD1 is a possible D gene (6 bases). The V and J ends lost 2 bases and 4 bases respectively, with 11 bases between them. Germline CDR1 and CDR2: MNHNS and SASEGT. The length of the CDR3 is 14 residues.

The V gene is TRBV20-1, the J gene TRBJ2-1; the D call may be TRBD1 or TRBD2 (6 bases each). V was clipped by 0 bases and J by 2 bases, with 11 bases between them. The CDR3 is 15 residues long. Per germline, CDR1 DFQATT and CDR2 SNEGSKA (reference sequence). The DNA of the CDR3 is TGCAGTGCTAGAGAGGGGGGCAAACCCTACAATGAGCAGTTCTTC. Its translation: CSAREGGKPYNEQFF.

This chain uses TRBV7-9 with TRBJ2-7; 9 bases agree with TRBD1. The V gene end was trimmed by 4 bases and the J gene end by 4 bases; junction bases not matched to a gene: 11. This CDR3 contains 16 residues. Per the germline V gene, CDR1 is SEHNR and CDR2 is FQNEAQ (reference sequence). The CDR3 DNA reads as TGTGCCAGCAGCTCCAACACAGGGGGCGCGGGATACGAGCAGTACTTC. Amino acids: CASSSNTGGAGYEQYF.

The chain is built from TRBV4-1 and TRBJ1-1; possibly TRBD1 for D (6 bases). The CDR3 extends over 16 amino acids. Germline CDR1 and CDR2: MGHRA and YSYEKL. The V gene lost 3 bases and the J gene lost 4 bases, with 18 bases spanning the gap. The CDR3 sequence is CASSQGGAGWSTEAFF. CDR3 DNA: TGCGCCAGCAGCCAGGGGGGCGCAGGTTGGAGCACTGAAGCTTTCTTT.

The chain recombines TRBV11-3 with TRBJ2-3; no definite D call. V lost 5 bases and J 4 bases, leaving 10 bases between the germline ends. Germline CDR1 and CDR2: SGHNT and YENEEA. This CDR3 is 13 amino acids long. The CDR3 DNA follows: TGTGCCAGCAGCCAGATGGATGCAGATACGCAGTATTTT. Protein: CASSQMDADTQYF.

V gene TRBV27 combines with J gene TRBJ1-5; weak D call: TRBD1 (5 bases). Deletions cut 1 base from V and 6 bases from J, with 10 bases between. There are 14 residues in the CDR3. The germline V gene has CDR1 MNHEY and CDR2 SMNVEV (reference sequence). The CDR3 DNA reads as TGTGCCAGCAGTTTATTTCCTCAGGGTCAGCCCCAGCATTTT. This encodes CASSLFPQGQPQHF.

This clonotype has a handful of counts. V gene TRBV4-3 combines with J gene TRBJ2-7, with TRBD2 matching 15 bases. Unmatched junction bases numbered 4, after V lost 7 bases and J lost 3 bases. From germline, CDR1 is LGHNA and CDR2 YSLEER. The CDR3 runs 15 residues. The CDR3 spells CASNSGLAGGYEQYF. The CDR3 nucleotides read TGCGCCAGCAACTCGGGACTAGCGGGAGGCTACGAGCAGTACTTC.

The gene calls are TRBV20-1 and TRBJ2-2; 7 nucleotides line up with TRBD2. There are 16 residues in the CDR3. J was trimmed by 0 bases and V by 0 bases; bases with no gene match: 4. CDR1 is DFQATT, CDR2 SNEGSKA, per germline (reference sequence). Written as DNA, the CDR3 is TGCAGTGCTAGAGATGGGGGGGTCGCGAACACCGGGGAGCTGTTTTTT. Translated: CSARDGGVANTGELFF.

There are many counts of this clonotype. The rearrangement links TRBV10-3 to TRBJ2-3; no reliable D call. Germline V gene lookup returns CDR1 ENHRY and CDR2 SYGVKD. There are 12 residues in the CDR3. V was shortened by 8 bases and J by 0 bases, with 6 bases between the two germline ends. CDR3 DNA: TGTGCCATCGGGCGGAGCACAGATACGCAGTATTTT. Translating gives CAIGRSTDTQYF.

This clonotype was seen many times. The chain couples TRBV9 to TRBJ1-2; no clear D gene. With 0 bases removed from V and 6 bases from J, the gap between germline ends came to 9 bases. Looked up from germline, CDR1 is SGDLS and CDR2 is YYNGEE. There are 13 residues in the CDR3. CDR3 in DNA: TGTGCCAGCAGCGTAGCGGCGTTGGATGGCTACACCTTC. Protein: CASSVAALDGYTF. Based on the CDR3 plus reference TRBV9 and TRBJ1-2, the full variable domain is DSGVTQTPKHLITATGQRVTLRCSPRSGDLSVYWYQQSLDQGLQFLIQYYNGEERAKGNILERFSAQQFPDLHSELNLSSLELGDSALYFCASSVAALDGYTFGSGTRLTVV.